This entry features one T cell receptor (beta chain) sequence. The data were obtained in a study of identical twins. The germline V and J ends were trimmed by 5 bases and 4 bases, with 14 bases remaining between them. This CDR3 comprises 13 residues. Germline lookup yields CDR1 DFQATT and CDR2 SNEGSKA (reference sequence). TCRdb analysed the 5' RACE reads with MiXCR anew, one entry per CDR3 protein. The sample holds 1.5 million to 2 million distinct CDR3 sequences, about 30% seen once. The chain couples TRBV20-1 to TRBJ1-1, with D unclear. The clonotype was recovered from a newborn girl in good health. The specimen was cord blood. Written as DNA, the CDR3 is TGCAGTGCTCCACCCAGACCCACCACTGAAGCTTTCTTT. Translating it yields CSAPPRPTTEAFF.